A selection of T cell receptor beta chains follows, all from one sample in a study of siplizumab effects on memory and regulatory T cells. Profiling relied on immunoSEQ multiplex PCR, and the TCRdb table lists in-frame clones only, not all of them. The sample shows around 100,000 clones, approximately 94% of them seen only once. Sequencing used non-Treg CD4+ T cells sorted from blood. All receptors come from a human donor in good health. CDR3s include the opening cysteine and the closing phenylalanine or tryptophan. The order of the fields is CDR3 protein, CDR3 DNA, clone size, D gene, CDR3 length, J gene, V gene. D genes are given only for firm matches. Clone sizes are given selectively: once, few, many, or a class where the clone is expanded.

cdr3_aa: CASSVAPSSYTGELFF
cdr3_nt: TGTGCCAGCAGCGTAGCCCCTAGCAGCTACACCGGGGAGCTGTTTTTT
clone_size: once
d_call: .
cdr3_length: 16
j_call: TRBJ2-2
v_call: TRBV9

cdr3_aa: CASRTPTDTQYF
cdr3_nt: TGTGCCAGCAGGACCCCCACAGATACGCAGTATTTT
clone_size: .
d_call: .
cdr3_length: 12
j_call: TRBJ2-3
v_call: TRBV28

cdr3_aa: CASSEAMLAGAARTQYF
cdr3_nt: TGTGCCAGCAGTGAAGCTATGCTAGCGGGAGCTGCCAGGACCCAGTACTTC
clone_size: .
d_call: TRBD2
cdr3_length: 17
j_call: TRBJ2-5
v_call: TRBV2

cdr3_aa: CASSKRTDTQYF
cdr3_nt: TGTGCCAGCAGTAAGCGCACAGATACGCAGTATTTT
clone_size: .
d_call: .
cdr3_length: 12
j_call: TRBJ2-3
v_call: TRBV2

cdr3_aa: CASSPAQGANEQFF
cdr3_nt: TGTGCCAGCTCACCAGCACAGGGGGCGAATGAGCAGTTCTTC
clone_size: .
d_call: TRBD1
cdr3_length: 14
j_call: TRBJ2-1
v_call: TRBV18

cdr3_aa: CASSPRRDRGNNEQFF
cdr3_nt: TGTGCCAGCTCACCACGCCGGGACAGGGGGAACAATGAGCAGTTCTTC
clone_size: .
d_call: TRBD1
cdr3_length: 16
j_call: TRBJ2-1
v_call: TRBV18

cdr3_aa: CASSIDLGFGEQYF
cdr3_nt: TGTGCCAGTAGTATAGATCTAGGGTTCGGCGAGCAGTACTTC
clone_size: .
d_call: .
cdr3_length: 14
j_call: TRBJ2-7
v_call: TRBV19

cdr3_aa: CASSFLSGVAMVNEQFF
cdr3_nt: TGTGCCAGCAGCTTCCTATCAGGAGTAGCGATGGTCAATGAGCAGTTCTTC
clone_size: once
d_call: .
cdr3_length: 17
j_call: TRBJ2-1
v_call: TRBV7-3

cdr3_aa: CSVTGTSGSTYNEQFF
cdr3_nt: TGCAGCGTGACCGGGACTAGCGGTTCAACCTACAATGAGCAGTTCTTC
clone_size: .
d_call: TRBD2
cdr3_length: 16
j_call: TRBJ2-1
v_call: TRBV29-1

cdr3_aa: CASSSRQGLTEAFF
cdr3_nt: TGTGCCAGCAGCTCCCGACAGGGGTTGACTGAAGCTTTCTTT
clone_size: .
d_call: TRBD1
cdr3_length: 14
j_call: TRBJ1-1
v_call: TRBV5-5

cdr3_aa: CASSPRTENNEQFF
cdr3_nt: TGTGCCAGTAGTCCGAGGACGGAAAACAATGAGCAGTTCTTC
clone_size: .
d_call: .
cdr3_length: 14
j_call: TRBJ2-1
v_call: TRBV19

cdr3_aa: CASSESTGGQSFF
cdr3_nt: TGCGCCAGCAGTGAGTCTACGGGGGGGCAAAGTTTCTTC
clone_size: .
d_call: TRBD2
cdr3_length: 13
j_call: TRBJ2-7
v_call: TRBV10-1

cdr3_aa: CASSHGWDSLQETQYF
cdr3_nt: TGTGCCAGCAGCCATGGGTGGGACAGCCTCCAAGAGACCCAGTACTTC
clone_size: .
d_call: TRBD1
cdr3_length: 16
j_call: TRBJ2-5
v_call: TRBV7-8

cdr3_aa: CASSVRQGSMGNQPQHF
cdr3_nt: TGTGCCAGCAGTGTTCGACAGGGTTCGATGGGCAATCAGCCCCAGCATTTT
clone_size: .
d_call: TRBD1
cdr3_length: 17
j_call: TRBJ1-5
v_call: TRBV6-1

cdr3_aa: CASRLAGETQYF
cdr3_nt: TGTGCCAGCCGACTAGCGGGGGAGACCCAGTACTTC
clone_size: once
d_call: TRBD2
cdr3_length: 12
j_call: TRBJ2-5
v_call: TRBV2

cdr3_aa: CASSPSGNEQFF
cdr3_nt: TGTGCCAGCAGCCCTAGCGGTAATGAGCAGTTCTTC
clone_size: .
d_call: TRBD2
cdr3_length: 12
j_call: TRBJ2-1
v_call: TRBV14

cdr3_aa: CASSLRDRETQYF
cdr3_nt: TGTGCCAGCAGCTTGAGGGACCGAGAGACCCAGTACTTC
clone_size: .
d_call: .
cdr3_length: 13
j_call: TRBJ2-5
v_call: TRBV5-8

cdr3_aa: CSAVGGSPYEQYF
cdr3_nt: TGCAGCGCTGTCGGGGGATCCCCCTACGAGCAGTACTTC
clone_size: .
d_call: .
cdr3_length: 13
j_call: TRBJ2-7
v_call: TRBV29-1

cdr3_aa: CASSLISRYWETQYF
cdr3_nt: TGTGCCAGCAGCTTGATTAGTCGGTACTGGGAGACCCAGTACTTC
clone_size: .
d_call: .
cdr3_length: 15
j_call: TRBJ2-5
v_call: TRBV5-6

cdr3_aa: CASSEWNGGADTQYF
cdr3_nt: TGTGCCAGCAGTGAATGGAACGGGGGCGCAGATACGCAGTATTTT
clone_size: .
d_call: .
cdr3_length: 15
j_call: TRBJ2-3
v_call: TRBV25-1

cdr3_aa: CASSPNLAGGVYEQYF
cdr3_nt: TGTGCCAGTAGCCCCAATTTAGCGGGCGGAGTGTACGAGCAGTACTTC
clone_size: .
d_call: TRBD2
cdr3_length: 16
j_call: TRBJ2-7
v_call: TRBV19

cdr3_aa: CASSSWEQRIGGNTIYF
cdr3_nt: TGTGCCAGCAGCTCCTGGGAACAGCGGATAGGTGGAAACACCATATATTTT
clone_size: .
d_call: .
cdr3_length: 17
j_call: TRBJ1-3
v_call: TRBV9

cdr3_aa: CSARGDEQYF
cdr3_nt: TGCAGTGCTAGAGGGGACGAGCAGTACTTC
clone_size: .
d_call: .
cdr3_length: 10
j_call: TRBJ2-7
v_call: TRBV20-1

cdr3_aa: CASSIRGGDLIAKNIQYF
cdr3_nt: TGTGCCAGTAGTATTAGAGGCGGGGACCTAATAGCCAAAAACATTCAGTACTTC
clone_size: .
d_call: .
cdr3_length: 18
j_call: TRBJ2-4
v_call: TRBV19

cdr3_aa: CASSRLGTQSDEQYF
cdr3_nt: TGTGCCAGTAGCCGCCTCGGGACGCAATCCGACGAGCAGTACTTC
clone_size: .
d_call: .
cdr3_length: 15
j_call: TRBJ2-7
v_call: TRBV19

cdr3_aa: CASSFVGTEAFF
cdr3_nt: TGTGCCAGTAGTTTCGTCGGCACTGAAGCTTTCTTT
clone_size: .
d_call: .
cdr3_length: 12
j_call: TRBJ1-1
v_call: TRBV19

cdr3_aa: CASSVRGSDTEAFF
cdr3_nt: TGTGCCAGCAGCGTACGTGGGTCAGACACTGAAGCTTTCTTT
clone_size: .
d_call: .
cdr3_length: 14
j_call: TRBJ1-1
v_call: TRBV9

cdr3_aa: CASSIGLAEGTGELFF
cdr3_nt: TGTGCCAGTAGTATAGGACTAGCGGAGGGCACCGGGGAGCTGTTTTTT
clone_size: few
d_call: TRBD2
cdr3_length: 16
j_call: TRBJ2-2
v_call: TRBV19

cdr3_aa: CASSLGGPDTQYF
cdr3_nt: TGCGCCAGCAGCTTAGGAGGGCCGGATACGCAGTATTTT
clone_size: once
d_call: .
cdr3_length: 13
j_call: TRBJ2-3
v_call: TRBV5-1

cdr3_aa: CSVGSRTGGTDTQYF
cdr3_nt: TGCAGCGTGGGAAGCAGGACCGGGGGCACAGATACGCAGTATTTT
clone_size: .
d_call: .
cdr3_length: 15
j_call: TRBJ2-3
v_call: TRBV29-1

cdr3_aa: CASSLGTVINQPQHF
cdr3_nt: TGTGCCAGCAGCCTGGGGACAGTCATTAATCAGCCCCAGCATTTT
clone_size: .
d_call: TRBD1
cdr3_length: 15
j_call: TRBJ1-5
v_call: TRBV6-6

cdr3_aa: CAISEFQGLKYGDTQYF
cdr3_nt: TGTGCCATCAGTGAATTTCAGGGGCTCAAATATGGAGATACGCAGTATTTT
clone_size: once
d_call: .
cdr3_length: 17
j_call: TRBJ2-3
v_call: TRBV10-3